This T cell receptor beta chain was captured by sequencing in a study of blood T cell repertoires in COVID-19. Assay used: immunoSEQ multiplex PCR; TCRdb lists only in-frame clones, some missing. Of about 22,000 clones in the sample, roughly 84% were seen once. With 10 bases clipped from V and 2 bases from J, the junction kept 13 bases outside the gene matches. CDR1 is LNHDA and CDR2 is SQIVND in the germline V gene (reference sequence). The CDR3 consists of 15 residues. The sample comprised peripheral blood. The clonotype was recovered from a man between 65 and 85 years old with acute or convalescent COVID-19. J is TRBJ2-7 and V is TRBV19; 8 bases fit TRBD2. The CDR3 DNA sequence: TGTGCCACCACGATATCGATAGCGGGAACCTACGAGCAGTACTTC. This codes for CATTISIAGTYEQYF.